This TCR beta chain originates from a study of OX40 agonist ivuxolimab in advanced cancers. Study results and caveats: CD4+ T cells averaged fewer expanded clones than CD8+ T cells. CD4+ and CD8+ T cells in blood underwent clonal expansion by week 6 at 0.1 to 3.0 mg/kg.

Regarding this clone: Its specificity is not known.

Clones were sequenced by immunoSEQ multiplex PCR, and TCRdb holds only the in-frame ones, with some missing. The sample lists approximately 54,000 clones, more than 85% occurring once. V gave up 5 bases and J gave up 4 bases; unmatched junction bases: 13. Germline lookup yields CDR1 LNHDA and CDR2 SQIVND (reference sequence). CDR3 length: 17 residues. The V and J genes are TRBV19 and TRBJ2-3, with 9 positions matching TRBD2. This sequence originates from an adult with an advanced solid tumor such as melanoma, head and neck, liver or kidney cancer. The source material was CD4+ or CD8+ T cells sorted from blood, sampled in a trial of the OX40 agonist ivuxolimab. In DNA form, the CDR3 reads TGTGCCAGTAGTTCGTGGCTAGCGGGGAGGTCCTCAGATACGCAGTATTTT. This sequence encodes CASSSWLAGRSSDTQYF. The full variable domain, rest sourced from reference TRBV19 and TRBJ2-3, is DGGITQSPKYLFRKEGQNVTLSCEQNLNHDAMYWYRQDPGQGLRLIYYSQIVNDFQKGDIAEGYSVSREKKESFPLTVTSAQKNPTAFYLCASSSWLAGRSSDTQYFGPGTRLTVL.